This passage covers 8 T cell receptor beta chains from one sample sequenced in a study of T cells in Graves' hyperthyroidism and ophthalmopathy. The TCR beta CDR3 regions underwent amplification using RNA transcripts as the source. HTBI primers were used for first-round RT-PCR of the TCR CDR3. In TCRdb, the multiplex PCR reads were re-called with MiXCR into one record per CDR3 protein. The sample includes 350,000 to 400,000 distinct CDR3 sequences, approximately 19% of them seen just once. The sample was blood. The receptor set was obtained from a woman under 30 with Graves' hyperthyroidism.

This rearrangement joins TRBV6-2 or TRBV6-3 to TRBJ1-1, with TRBD1 as a possible D gene (6 bases). The germline V gene encodes CDR1 MNHEY and CDR2 SVGEGT. The CDR3 totals 16 residues. Trimming stripped 0 bases from V and 6 bases from J, with 17 bases between. The CDR3 spells CASSYSIVQGGAEAFF. CDR3 nucleotides: TGTGCCAGCAGTTACTCGATTGTACAGGGAGGCGCTGAAGCTTTCTTT.

This clonotype was picked up many times. The chain has TRBV15 and TRBJ1-2, with 8 bases that match TRBD1. The CDR3 sequence is 14 residues long. J lost 6 bases, V lost 5 bases, and 8 bases had no gene match. In germline, CDR1 is LNHNV, CDR2 YYDKDF (reference sequence). The CDR3, as DNA: TGTGCCACCAGCGGATGGACAGGGCAAAATGGCTACACCTTC. Translated, it gives CATSGWTGQNGYTF.

This clonotype was observed at least ten times. The chain employs TRBV3-1 and TRBJ1-1, with 7 bases aligning to TRBD1. CDR1 is LGHDT, CDR2 YNNKEL, per germline (reference sequence). This CDR3 is built from 12 residues. V lost 4 bases to trimming and J lost 9 bases; unmatched junction nucleotides: 5. CDR3 nucleotides: TGTGCCAGCAGCCGACAGGGAAGTCAAGCTTTCTTT. Translation: CASSRQGSQAFF. The whole variable domain, filled in from reference TRBV3-1 and TRBJ1-1, reads DTAVSQTPKYLVTQMGNDKSIKCEQNLGHDTMYWYKQDSKKFLKIMFSYNNKELIINETVPNRFSPKSPDKAHLNLHINSLELGDSAVYFCASSRQGSQAFFGQGTRLTVV.

The V gene is TRBV3-1, the J gene TRBJ1-1; D possibly corresponds to TRBD1 (5 bases). The CDR3 is 14 amino acids. Germline V gene sequence: CDR1 LGHDT, CDR2 YNNKEL (reference sequence). Trimming pared 5 bases from V and 10 bases from J, leaving 20 bases between. The CDR3 region is CASSVRGWGEAAFF. CDR3 bases: TGTGCCAGCAGCGTCCGGGGTTGGGGGGAGGCAGCTTTCTTT.

The chain is built from TRBV3-1 and TRBJ1-2; 8 bases are shared with TRBD1. Germline values: CDR1 LGHDT, CDR2 YNNKEL (reference sequence). CDR3 size: 14 residues. Trimming at V came to 3 bases and at J to 8 bases, leaving 8 bases not matched to a gene. CDR3 sequence: CASSHAGTGAGYTF. CDR3 nucleotides: TGTGCCAGCAGCCATGCCGGGACAGGCGCCGGCTACACCTTC.

This clonotype occurred many times. The CDR3 region has the DNA TGTGCCACCAGCAGAGCCGGGACAGGCTACCAAGAGACCCAGTACTTC. It specifies CATSRAGTGYQETQYF. This chain links TRBV15 with TRBJ2-5; 8 bases are shared with TRBD1. V lost 1 base, J lost 0 bases, and 4 bases stayed unmatched. Germline assignment: CDR1 LNHNV and CDR2 YYDKDF (reference sequence). This CDR3 contains 16 residues.

This clonotype was recorded at least ten times. This chain connects TRBV6-5 to TRBJ2-3; perhaps TRBD1 as D (6 bases). With 0 bases removed from V and 1 base from J, the gap between germline ends came to 11 bases. CDR3 length: 16 residues. Germline-derived CDR1 and CDR2 are MNHEY and SVGAGI. CDR3 loop: CASSYSRGYGTDTQYF. The CDR3 nucleotides read TGTGCCAGCAGTTACTCCAGGGGTTATGGCACAGATACGCAGTATTTT.

The V call is TRBV12-5, the J call TRBJ1-5; D may be TRBD1 (5 bases). CDR3 size: 13 residues. Germline V gene lookup returns CDR1 LGHNT and CDR2 FRNRAP. V lost 6 bases and J 4 bases, leaving 10 bases between the germline ends. CDR3 in DNA: TGTGCTAGTGGCAAGACAGAGAATCAGCCCCAGCATTTT. This gives the protein CASGKTENQPQHF.